These 5 T cell receptor beta chains were all obtained from the same sample, sequenced in a study of Tregs in tolerant kidney transplant recipients. Mixed chimerism was transient after nonmyeloablative marrow transplants from related graft donors. The data were produced by immunoSEQ multiplex PCR, yet TCRdb's version contains in-frame clones alone and is incomplete. This table holds some 30,000 clones. The specimen was CD4+ T cells from blood (PBMCs), collected 24 months after the transplant. The source is a human patient who received a combined kidney and bone marrow transplant. A subset of T cells may come from the graft donor.

Regarding this clone: The CDR3 extends 3 residues past the end of the read, so its final part is completed from the germline J gene. The gene calls are TRBV2 and TRBJ2-1; 8 bases line up with TRBD1. After removal of 4 bases from V and 7 bases from J, the junction contained 3 bases not matched to a gene. This CDR3 comprises 13 residues. Per germline, CDR1 SNHLY and CDR2 FYNNEI. This CDR3 reads CASSGRTGNEQFF. The sequenced part of the CDR3 DNA is TGTGCCAGCAGTGGTAGGACAGGGAATGAG.

Notes on this clone: The read falls 3 residues short of the CDR3 end, and the missing part is taken from the germline J gene. This sequence joins TRBV30 and TRBJ1-4; D not certain. The length of the CDR3 is 11 residues. Germline V gene sequence: CDR1 GTSNPN, CDR2 SVGIG (reference sequence). Trimming pared 0 bases from V and 7 bases from J, leaving 3 bases between. The CDR3 bases that were read are TGTGCCTGGAGTGTACTTGAAAAA. Protein sequence: CAWSVLEK. In full, the CDR3 reads CAWSVLEKLFF.

As to this clone: The read ends 3 residues before the CDR3 terminus; that terminus is restored from the germline J gene. V is TRBV19 and J is TRBJ2-2; weak D call: TRBD1 (5 bases). The CDR3 contains 14 residues. Looked up from germline, CDR1 is LNHDA and CDR2 is SQIVND (reference sequence). V was trimmed by 1 base and J by 8 bases, leaving 11 bases between them. Partial CDR3 DNA: TGTGCCAGTAGTATAGGGGCCCGACAGGGGGAG. Protein: CASSIGARQGE. In full, the CDR3 is CASSIGARQGELFF.

To note about this clone: The read gets to within 3 residues of the CDR3 end, and the germline J gene fills in the rest. This rearrangement joins TRBV19 to TRBJ2-3, with D possibly TRBD1 on 5 matching bases. CDR3 size: 13 residues. V was shortened by 3 bases and J by 2 bases, with 6 bases between the two germline ends. CDR1 LNHDA and CDR2 SQIVND come from the germline V gene (reference sequence). CDR3 sequence reads: CASSMTATDTQYF. CDR3 DNA (partial): TGTGCCAGTAGTATGACAGCCACAGATACG. Supplemented by reference TRBV19 and TRBJ2-3, the full variable domain reads DGGITQSPKYLFRKEGQNVTLSCEQNLNHDAMYWYRQDPGQGLRLIYYSQIVNDFQKGDIAEGYSVSREKKESFPLTVTSAQKNPTAFYLCASSMTATDTQYFGPGTRLTVL.

Notes on this clone: The read falls 3 residues short of the CDR3 end, and the missing part is taken from the germline J gene. The gene calls are TRBV6-4 and TRBJ2-7; 8 bases match TRBD1. Losses at the gene ends were 6 bases for V and 3 bases for J; bases not matched to a gene: 10. There are 15 residues in the CDR3. The germline CDR1 and CDR2 sequences are MRHNA and SNTAGT. Here the CDR3 reads CASREQGVSRYEQYF. The CDR3 bases that were read are TGTGCCAGCAGGGAACAGGGGGTTAGTCGCTACGAG.